The 14 T cell receptor beta chains in this list originate from one sample, sequenced in a study of T-cell reconstitution after alpha-beta-depleted transplantation in children. Unique molecular identifiers were used in preparing the TCRbeta library. TCRdb reprocessed the PCR reads via MiXCR and lists one record per CDR3 protein. Here the sample spans roughly 790,000 distinct CDR3 sequences, roughly 15% being singletons. Sequenced here: PBMCs, mostly from graft donor cells, sampled 360 days after TCRalphabeta/CD19-depleted stem cell transplant. The receptors were gathered from a male patient younger than 18 who had a stem cell transplant for acute lymphoblastic leukemia, so the T cells may come from the graft donor.

V gene TRBV6-1 combines with J gene TRBJ2-1; TRBD2 matches at 9 bases. The V segment lost 3 bases and the J segment 2 bases; nucleotides outside the gene matches: 11. Per germline, CDR1 MNHNS and CDR2 SASEGT. The CDR3 length is 18 residues. The CDR3 bases are TGTGCCAGCAGTGATCTCCCCAGCGGCGGGAGGGCCTACAATGAGCAGTTCTTC. Protein: CASSDLPSGGRAYNEQFF.

The V call is TRBV7-3, the J call TRBJ2-2; 8 bases map to TRBD1. This CDR3 contains 14 residues. Germline loops: CDR1 SGHTA, CDR2 FQGTGA. The V and J ends lost 6 bases and 5 bases, in that order; junction bases with no gene match: 5. The DNA of the CDR3 is TGTGCCAGCAGGGGACAGGAACGAACCGGGGAGCTGTTTTTT. It specifies CASRGQERTGELFF.

This clonotype occurred many times. The chain recombines TRBV7-2 with TRBJ2-2, with D tentatively TRBD1 or TRBD2 (5 bases each). There are 15 residues in the CDR3. Trimming removed 1 base from V and 0 bases from J, with 6 bases in between. The germline CDR1 and CDR2 sequences are SGHTA and FQGNSA. CDR3 sequence (DNA): TGTGCCAGCAGCTTAGGGGGACCGAACACCGGGGAGCTGTTTTTT. As protein: CASSLGGPNTGELFF. Full variable domain (remainder filled in from reference TRBV7-2 and TRBJ2-2): GAGVSQSPSNKVTEKGKDVELRCDPISGHTALYWYRQSLGQGLEFLIYFQGNSAPDKSGLPSDRFSAERTGGSVSTLTIQRTQQEDSAVYLCASSLGGPNTGELFFGEGSRLTVL.

The rearrangement joins TRBV6-5 to TRBJ1-1, with 10 positions matching TRBD1. The germline CDR1 and CDR2 sequences are MNHEY and SVGAGI. J lost 10 bases, V lost 2 bases, and 1 base had no gene match. The CDR3 covers 12 residues. CDR3 protein: CASSYDRGRAFF. In nucleotides, the CDR3 is TGTGCCAGCAGTTACGACAGGGGGCGAGCTTTCTTT.

This clonotype was detected a few times. V gene TRBV7-9 combines with J gene TRBJ2-1; tentative D call: TRBD2 (5 bases). In germline, CDR1 is SEHNR, CDR2 FQNEAQ (reference sequence). CDR3 length: 16 residues. V was cut by 5 bases and J by 1 base, with 15 bases left in between. The CDR3 coding sequence is TGTGCCAGCAGCCCCAAGCGGCAACGTTCCTACAATGAGCAGTTCTTC. This translates into CASSPKRQRSYNEQFF.

The J gene is TRBJ2-5, the V gene TRBV12-3 or TRBV12-4; D possibly corresponds to TRBD1 (7 bases). Deletions cut 6 bases from V and 1 base from J, with 18 bases between. CDR3 length: 16 residues. The CDR3 region is CASSWNRGGRQETQYF. The DNA for the CDR3 is TGTGCCAGCAGCTGGAACAGGGGAGGTCGCCAAGAGACCCAGTACTTC.

Notes on this clonotype: Given a much more abundant clone one base away, this may be a read error. This chain uses TRBV9 with TRBJ2-5; 8 bases are shared with TRBD2. CDR3 length: 16 residues. CDR1 and CDR2 (germline): SGDLS, YYNGEE. Here the CDR3 reads CASGVGRQLAVQTQYF. Written as DNA, the CDR3 is TGTGCCAGCGGCGTAGGTAGGCAACTAGCGGTCCAGACCCAGTACTTC.

The chain is built from TRBV27 and TRBJ2-7, with a possible D match to TRBD2 (5 bases). V was cut by 2 bases and J by 3 bases, with 11 bases left in between. The CDR3 loop spans 14 amino acids. The germline gives CDR1 MNHEY, CDR2 SMNVEV (reference sequence). CDR3: CASSLQVSGYEQYF. The CDR3 nucleotides read TGTGCCAGCAGTTTACAGGTCAGCGGCTACGAGCAGTACTTC.

This clonotype was counted between two and nine times. The rearrangement links TRBV29-1 to TRBJ2-2; D gene uncertain. Deletions cut 6 bases from V and 6 bases from J, with 11 bases between. Per the germline V gene, CDR1 is SQVTM and CDR2 is ANQGSEA. The CDR3 sequence is 12 residues long. The CDR3 DNA sequence: TGCAGCGTCGAGTCTGGGGCCGGGGAGCTGTTTTTT. It encodes CSVESGAGELFF.

This chain connects TRBV15 to TRBJ2-3; TRBD2 might be the D (5 bases). The ends were cut back, 5 bases at V and 9 bases at J, with 18 bases in the middle. Germline V CDR1 and CDR2: LNHNV, YYDKDF (reference sequence). The CDR3 extends over 14 amino acids. The DNA for the CDR3 is TGTGCCACCAGCGAGCTCCGGGCCCCGGGGACGCAGTATTTT. It is translated as CATSELRAPGTQYF.

This clonotype was seen ten or more times. The V and J genes are TRBV24-1 and TRBJ2-1; the D is unclear. Germline CDR1 and CDR2: KGHDR and SFDVKD. The CDR3 is 13 residues long. The V end was cut by 1 base, the J end by 12 bases, with 12 bases between. The CDR3 coding sequence is TGTGCCACCAGTGATTTCCAAGGATATGCGCAGTTCTTC. This encodes CATSDFQGYAQFF.

This chain joins TRBV15 and TRBJ2-1, with D possibly TRBD2 on 5 matching bases. Trimming cost V 8 bases and J 6 bases, with 5 bases left between them. Germline values: CDR1 LNHNV, CDR2 YYDKDF (reference sequence). The CDR3 totals 10 residues. CDR3 residues: CATGSNEQFF. CDR3 bases: TGTGCCACCGGGAGCAATGAGCAGTTCTTC. The full variable domain, completed using reference TRBV15 and TRBJ2-1, is DAMVIQNPRYQVTQFGKPVTLSCSQTLNHNVMYWYQQKSSQAPKLLFHYYDKDFNNEADTPDNFQSRRPNTSFCFLDIRSPGLGDTAMYLCATGSNEQFFGPGTRLTVL.

This clonotype was seen ten or more times. The chain uses TRBV5-1 and TRBJ2-2, with 9 bases that match TRBD2. Per the germline V gene, CDR1 is SGHRS and CDR2 is YFSETQ. The CDR3 runs 14 residues. The trim removed 5 bases at V and 3 bases at J, leaving 2 bases unmatched. CDR3 region: CASRRLADTGELFF. CDR3 nucleotides: TGCGCCAGCAGGCGACTAGCGGACACCGGGGAGCTGTTTTTT. The whole variable domain, remainder taken from reference TRBV5-1 and TRBJ2-2, is KAGVTQTPRYLIKTRGQQVTLSCSPISGHRSVSWYQQTPGQGLQFLFEYFSETQRNKGNFPGRFSGRQFSNSRSEMNVSTLELGDSALYLCASRRLADTGELFFGEGSRLTVL.

The chain links TRBV9 to TRBJ2-3; D gene uncertain. Germline V lookup: CDR1 SGDLS, CDR2 YYNGEE. There are 19 residues in the CDR3. V was trimmed by 0 bases and J by 2 bases, leaving 22 bases between them. The CDR3 bases are TGTGCCAGCAGCGTAGCCGGGTCAAGGGCCGTGGGCGCCACAGATACGCAGTATTTT. The encoded protein is CASSVAGSRAVGATDTQYF. Full variable domain (remainder filled in from reference TRBV9 and TRBJ2-3): DSGVTQTPKHLITATGQRVTLRCSPRSGDLSVYWYQQSLDQGLQFLIQYYNGEERAKGNILERFSAQQFPDLHSELNLSSLELGDSALYFCASSVAGSRAVGATDTQYFGPGTRLTVL.